A single sample gave rise to the 12 T cell receptor beta chains below, sequenced in a study of OX40 agonist ivuxolimab in advanced cancers. TCRdb's table, derived via immunoSEQ multiplex PCR, lists solely in-frame clones and lacks some. The sample lists about 67,000 clones, approximately 85% occurring once. Here the sequenced sample was CD4+ or CD8+ T cells sorted from blood, taken in a trial of the OX40 agonist ivuxolimab. These receptors were obtained from an adult with an advanced solid tumor such as melanoma, head and neck, liver or kidney cancer.

V and J are TRBV16 and TRBJ2-2; D not certain. The V end was cut by 0 bases, the J end by 7 bases, with 9 bases between. Per germline, CDR1 KGHSY and CDR2 FQNENV. The CDR3 contains 14 residues. The CDR3 is CASSQSRTLGELFF. CDR3 DNA: TGTGCCAGCAGCCAATCCCGGACCCTCGGGGAGCTGTTTTTT.

This clone was observed a handful of times. This chain joins TRBV19 and TRBJ1-4; the D gene is possibly TRBD1 (6 bases). The germline V gene has CDR1 LNHDA and CDR2 SQIVND (reference sequence). V lost 3 bases and J lost 15, with 17 bases in between. This CDR3 contains 13 residues. Here the CDR3 DNA reads TGTGCCAGTAGTATGGACAGTCAAGCAGGATTGTTTTTT. The encoded protein is CASSMDSQAGLFF.

The chain couples TRBV19 to TRBJ2-1, with 9 nucleotides matching TRBD2. Germline lookup yields CDR1 LNHDA and CDR2 SQIVND (reference sequence). The junction had 11 bases not matched to a gene; V was cut back by 3 bases and J by 5 bases. The CDR3 loop spans 17 amino acids. The CDR3 nucleotides read TGTGCCAGTAGTATCAGAGTAGCGGGAGCTACTAACAATGAGCAGTTCTTC. Amino acid sequence: CASSIRVAGATNNEQFF. Using reference TRBV19 and TRBJ2-1 for the parts outside the CDR3, the full variable domain is DGGITQSPKYLFRKEGQNVTLSCEQNLNHDAMYWYRQDPGQGLRLIYYSQIVNDFQKGDIAEGYSVSREKKESFPLTVTSAQKNPTAFYLCASSIRVAGATNNEQFFGPGTRLTVL.

The rearrangement links TRBV5-1 to TRBJ2-5; D unresolved. The CDR3 extends over 13 amino acids. Germline V gives CDR1 SGHRS, CDR2 YFSETQ. V lost 1 base, J lost 2 bases, and 6 bases lay in between. The CDR3 is CASSLQFQETQYF. The CDR3 DNA is TGCGCCAGCAGCTTGCAGTTTCAAGAGACCCAGTACTTC.

This chain joins TRBV7-3 and TRBJ1-6; the D gene is possibly TRBD1 (6 bases). From germline, CDR1 is SGHTA and CDR2 FQGTGA. This CDR3 has 16 residues. V gave up 5 bases and J gave up 8 bases, with 19 bases separating them. The CDR3 coding sequence is TGTGCCAGCAGCAAAGGGGGGGGATTTGGTGATTCACCCCTCCACTTT. As protein: CASSKGGGFGDSPLHF.

The genes are TRBV7-2 and TRBJ2-3, with D tentatively TRBD2 (6 bases). Germline CDR1 SGHTA, CDR2 FQGNSA. Trimming took off 0 bases at V and 2 bases at J, with 12 bases between the two ends. The CDR3 is made up of 16 amino acids. The chain's CDR3 is CASSLASGGATDTQYF. CDR3 nucleotides: TGTGCCAGCAGCTTAGCGAGTGGCGGGGCCACAGATACGCAGTATTTT.

The J gene is TRBJ2-1, the V gene TRBV5-8; D is undetermined. CDR1 and CDR2 from the germline V gene are SGHTS and YDEGEE. CDR3 size: 16 residues. V lost 4 bases and J lost 2, with 16 bases in between. CDR3 residues: CASSPGLLGAYNEQFF. The CDR3, as DNA: TGTGCCAGCAGCCCCGGTCTATTAGGAGCCTACAATGAGCAGTTCTTC.

This chain uses TRBV7-2 with TRBJ1-1; D gene uncertain. In germline, CDR1 is SGHTA, CDR2 FQGNSA. V shed 2 bases and J shed 11 bases, with 12 bases lying between them. The CDR3 spans 12 residues. The CDR3 loop is CASSLPGREAFF. As DNA, the CDR3 is TGTGCCAGCAGCTTACCGGGGAGGGAGGCTTTCTTT.

CDR3: CASRPESIPWTRPRSGANVLTF. In DNA form, the CDR3 reads TGTGCCAGCAGGCCCGAATCAATCCCCTGGACTAGACCCCGCTCTGGGGCCAACGTCCTGACTTTC. The chain carries TRBV28 and TRBJ2-6; TRBD2 matches 7 bases. The germline gives CDR1 MDHEN, CDR2 SYDVKM. The CDR3 extends over 22 amino acids. V lost 6 bases, J lost 0 bases, and 23 bases stayed unmatched. The full variable domain, completed using reference TRBV28 and TRBJ2-6, is DVKVTQSSRYLVKRTGEKVFLECVQDMDHENMFWYRQDPGLGLRLIYFSYDVKMKEKGDIPEGYSVSREKKERFSLILESASTNQTSMYLCASRPESIPWTRPRSGANVLTFGAGSRLTVL.

The rearrangement uses TRBV27 and TRBJ2-7; no firm D call. V was clipped by 3 bases and J by 0 bases, with 12 bases between them. CDR3 length equals 15 residues. The V gene's germline CDR1 is MNHEY and CDR2 SMNVEV (reference sequence). The CDR3 sequence is CASSFWSRSSYEQYF. In DNA form, the CDR3 reads TGTGCCAGCAGTTTCTGGTCCCGAAGCTCCTACGAGCAGTACTTC.

This clone was found once. The chain carries TRBV6-6 and TRBJ2-7; 11 bases align to TRBD2. The CDR3 runs 16 residues. Germline CDR1 MNHNY, CDR2 SVGAGI (reference sequence). V was pared by 0 bases and J by 5 bases, with 6 bases of the junction left unmatched. The CDR3 coding sequence is TGTGCCAGCAGTTACTCTAGCGGGAGGGCCTCAGACGAGCAGTACTTC. This sequence encodes CASSYSSGRASDEQYF.

The V gene is TRBV7-3, the J gene TRBJ2-3; D is ambiguous. Deletions cut 4 bases from V and 6 bases from J, with 11 bases between. The CDR3 extends over 13 amino acids. Germline V lookup: CDR1 SGHTA, CDR2 FQGTGA. The CDR3 nucleotides read TGTGCCAGCAGCTCCAACAGTGGGGATACGCAGTATTTT. Protein product: CASSSNSGDTQYF. The entire variable domain, with the rest obtained from reference TRBV7-3 and TRBJ2-3, is as follows: GAGVSQTPSNKVTEKGKYVELRCDPISGHTALYWYRQSLGQGPEFLIYFQGTGAADDSGLPNDRFFAVRPEGSVSTLKIQRTERGDSAVYLCASSSNSGDTQYFGPGTRLTVL.